This entry is about one TCR beta chain. Trimming took 2 bases from V and 3 from J; bases not matched to a gene: 5. Looked up from germline, CDR1 is MNHEY and CDR2 is SMNVEV (reference sequence). The CDR3 has 15 residues. The protocol was immunoSEQ multiplex PCR, while the TCRdb copy is restricted to in-frame clones and leaves out a portion. The repertoire holds 300,000 to 450,000 clones, with roughly 85% as singletons. The data belong to a study of cytomegalovirus exposure and HLA in healthy donors. The TCR was taken from a woman under 30 in good health and CMV-seronegative. This chain links TRBV27 with TRBJ2-7, with TRBD2 matching over 9 bases. What was sequenced was PBMCs. The CDR3 bases are TGTGCCAGCAGTTTAACCGCGGGGGGGTTCTACGAGCAGTACTTC. This translates into CASSLTAGGFYEQYF.